The following is a T cell receptor beta chain sequence with its context. The CDR3 is 15 residues long. The J segment lost 7 bases and the V segment lost 3 bases, leaving 8 bases of the junction unmatched. CDR1 and CDR2 from the germline V gene are MGHDK and SYGVNS. The data originate from a study of blood T cell repertoires in COVID-19. The assay was immunoSEQ multiplex PCR, and TCRdb's table has in-frame clones only and misses some. The sample consists of around 130,000 clones, 75% to 90% of them appearing once. Sequenced material: peripheral blood. V gene TRBV25-1 combines with J gene TRBJ1-4; 7 positions agree with TRBD1. This sequence was found in a man in his forties or fifties with acute or convalescent COVID-19. The CDR3 DNA reads as TGTGCCAGCAGTGACCCCGGCGCAGGGGGTGAAAAACTGTTTTTT. This translates into CASSDPGAGGEKLFF.